This T cell receptor (beta chain) was sequenced during a study of shared clonotypes between healthy human individuals. Findings and caveats of the study: A handful of donors shared 4.5% to 6.5% of their naive CD4 clonotypes.

The CDR3 extends over 15 amino acids. The V gene's germline CDR1 is KGHSH and CDR2 LQKENI. Trimming shortened V by 4 bases and J by 14 bases, and 24 bases separated the two germline ends. Once extracted for a subset, genomic DNA was divided evenly among several immunoSEQ plates. Repertoires were generated with immunoSEQ multiplex PCR, while TCRdb's copy carries only in-frame clones and drops some. This sample carries around 510,000 clones, 90% to 96% of them seen once, and the ten largest clones take about 0.06%. With respect to this clone: Its antigen remains unknown.

This receptor was obtained from a woman in her thirties in good health. The sequencing input was naive CD4+ T cells sorted from blood. The subset here: CD45RA+ positively selected. V gene TRBV18 combines with J gene TRBJ2-4; possible D gene TRBD2, 5 bases. As DNA, the CDR3 is TGTGCCAGCTCACAAGACGGACTGCAACCAAACAACGAGTACTTC. Its translation: CASSQDGLQPNNEYF.